The present TCR beta chain was sequenced within a study of PD-L1 blockade in urothelial cancer. The data were produced by immunoSEQ multiplex PCR, yet TCRdb's version contains in-frame clones alone and is incomplete. The table has 50,000 to 55,000 clones, around 84% seen once. Documented time point: pretreatment peripheral blood. The CDR3 extends over 19 amino acids. Germline values: CDR1 SGHTA, CDR2 FQGNSA. J gave up 3 bases and V 6 bases, and 21 bases lay outside the gene matches. This sequence joins TRBV7-2 and TRBJ2-3, with 7 positions matching TRBD2. This clonotype was obtained from a man in his fifties with urothelial cancer. The sequencing used PBMCs, collected around atezolizumab (anti-PD-L1) treatment. CDR3 amino acids: CASRFLQKASGVRTDTQYF. The DNA for the CDR3 is TGTGCCAGCAGATTCCTTCAAAAGGCTAGCGGCGTTCGTACAGATACGCAGTATTTT.